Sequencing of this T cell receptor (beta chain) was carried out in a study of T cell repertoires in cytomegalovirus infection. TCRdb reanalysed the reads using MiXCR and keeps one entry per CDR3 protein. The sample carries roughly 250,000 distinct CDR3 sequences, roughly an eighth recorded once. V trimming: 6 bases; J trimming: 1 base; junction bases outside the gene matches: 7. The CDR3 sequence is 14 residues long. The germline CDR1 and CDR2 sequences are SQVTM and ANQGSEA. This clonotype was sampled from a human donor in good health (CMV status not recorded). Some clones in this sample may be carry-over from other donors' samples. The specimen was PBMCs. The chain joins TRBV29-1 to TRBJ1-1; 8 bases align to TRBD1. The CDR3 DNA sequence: TGCAGCGTCTTCGAGACAGGGGCGAACACTGAAGCTTTCTTT. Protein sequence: CSVFETGANTEAFF.